What follows are 6 T cell receptor beta chains derived from one specimen sequenced in a study of identical twins (dated by TCRdb to about 2016). The library relied on 5' RACE. Instrument on record: Illumina HiSeq 2000. Clones were called with MiXCR by TCRdb after fastp trimmed the public reads at Q25, and only in-frame beta chains were retained. Records with the same CDR3 protein are collapsed into one entry carrying the most frequent genes and DNA. The sample contains hundreds of thousands of distinct CDR3 sequences, 9% to 15% of them found a single time. Around 1.5% of the sample comes from the top ten. In addition, the sample was reused for a study of yellow fever vaccine responses in identical twins.

Sequencing input: PBMCs. The receptors shown here come from a woman under 30 in good health.

In this sample, this clonotype turned up many times. The V call is TRBV7-9, the J call TRBJ2-1, with D possibly TRBD2 on 6 matching bases. From germline, CDR1 is SEHNR and CDR2 FQNEAQ (reference sequence). Trimming shortened V by 7 bases and J by 10 bases, and 14 bases separated the two germline ends. The CDR3 consists of 12 residues. The CDR3 DNA reads as TGTGCCAGCACCTTTGGCGGGGTAGAGCAGTTCTTC. As protein: CASTFGGVEQFF.

The sample holds many counts of this clonotype. The chain has TRBV28 and TRBJ2-1; TRBD2 matches at 10 bases. The germline V gene encodes CDR1 MDHEN and CDR2 SYDVKM. Germline trimming cut 7 bases from V and 8 bases from J; bases unmatched to any gene: 8. This CDR3 spans 14 amino acids. Here the CDR3 DNA reads TGTGCCAGCATGGGGGCTAGCGGGAGCGATGAGCAGTTCTTC. Encoded protein: CASMGASGSDEQFF.

This rearrangement joins TRBV6-5 to TRBJ2-2, with a weak D call TRBD2 (5 bases). In germline, CDR1 is MNHEY, CDR2 SVGAGI. The CDR3 length is 14 residues. V was shortened by 2 bases and J by 7 bases, with 11 bases between the two germline ends. The CDR3 DNA is TGTGCCAGCAGTTACGGGAGTCAAATCGGGGAGCTGTTTTTT. It is translated as CASSYGSQIGELFF.

The V gene is TRBV25-1, the J gene TRBJ2-7, with 7 bases lining up with TRBD2. The CDR3 is 16 amino acids. V was pared by 10 bases and J by 4 bases, with 19 bases of the junction left unmatched. Germline CDR1 reads MGHDK; CDR2 reads SYGVNS. The CDR3 region has the DNA TGTGCCATAGAGACTGGGGCTAGCGGTGTTTATTACGAGCAGTACTTC. It translates to CAIETGASGVYYEQYF.

This clonotype was detected a few times. This chain links TRBV24-1 with TRBJ2-1; D is perhaps TRBD2 (5 bases). The CDR3 contains 17 residues. V lost 1 base, J lost 3 bases, and 15 bases lay in between. Germline V lookup: CDR1 KGHDR, CDR2 SFDVKD. The CDR3 is CATSDLVTEEGYNEQFF. In DNA form, the CDR3 reads TGTGCCACCAGTGATTTAGTTACGGAAGAGGGCTACAATGAGCAGTTCTTC.

The chain joins TRBV20-1 to TRBJ1-4, with D unclear. Germline CDR1 reads DFQATT; CDR2 reads SNEGSKA (reference sequence). V shed 0 bases and J shed 5 bases, with 13 bases lying between them. This CDR3 has 15 amino acids. The CDR3 bases are TGCAGTGCTAGAGATTTCGGGCAGGCAAATGAAAAACTGTTTTTT. Protein product: CSARDFGQANEKLFF.